A selection of T cell receptor beta chains follows, all from one sample in a study of identical twins. TCRdb passed the 5' RACE reads through MiXCR, listing each CDR3 protein once. The data show about 490,000 distinct CDR3 sequences, with around 15% seen just once and roughly 0.46% held by the top ten. The same data also went into a second study, on yellow fever vaccine responses in identical twins.

Sequenced: CD4+ T cells sorted from blood. These receptors were collected from a woman under 30 in good health. Each CDR3 is given with its conserved first and last residue. The D gene is left open where the match is weak. Only some rows state a clone size, as once, few, many or a class for expanded clones.

TRBV5-1,TRBD2,few,TRBJ2-1,CASSSGTSHNEQFF,TGCGCCAGCAGCTCCGGGACTAGCCACAATGAGCAGTTCTTC
TRBV3-1,TRBD2,NA,TRBJ2-1,CASSQGWSSGKNEQFF,TGTGCCAGCAGCCAAGGGTGGTCTAGCGGGAAAAATGAGCAGTTCTTC
TRBV24-1,NA,NA,TRBJ2-3,CATSDPGRNPVTDTQYF,TGTGCCACCAGTGACCCTGGACGGAACCCCGTCACAGATACGCAGTATTTT
TRBV5-1,NA,many,TRBJ1-1,CASSRTRAGRAEAFF,TGCGCCAGCAGCCGTACTAGGGCGGGAAGGGCTGAAGCTTTCTTT
TRBV7-7,TRBD2,NA,TRBJ2-5,CASSLAEGGITTQYF,TGTGCCAGCAGCTTAGCAGAGGGAGGGATTACGACCCAGTACTTC
TRBV29-1,NA,few,TRBJ2-1,CSVDRVSLGTNEQFF,TGCAGCGTTGACAGGGTTTCACTTGGGACCAATGAGCAGTTCTTC
TRBV19,NA,NA,TRBJ1-2,CASSMLAVNYGYTF,TGTGCCAGTAGTATGCTAGCGGTGAACTATGGCTACACCTTC
TRBV20-1,NA,NA,TRBJ2-1,CSAAGLASYNEQFF,TGCAGTGCTGCGGGGTTGGCCAGCTACAATGAGCAGTTCTTC
TRBV7-2,NA,many,TRBJ2-1,CASSLDYYNEQFF,TGTGCCAGCAGCCTGGACTATTACAATGAGCAGTTCTTC
TRBV2,NA,NA,TRBJ2-2,CASSVWVPDTGELFF,TGTGCCAGCAGTGTATGGGTGCCGGACACCGGGGAGCTGTTTTTT
TRBV7-9,NA,few,TRBJ2-3,CASSPGLYTDTQYF,TGTGCCAGCAGCCCGGGACTCTACACAGATACGCAGTATTTT
TRBV20-1,NA,few,TRBJ2-2,CSARDRRLAGAGELFF,TGCAGTGCCCGGGACAGGCGATTAGCGGGAGCCGGGGAGCTGTTTTTT
TRBV9,TRBD2,NA,TRBJ2-6,CASSVVVGVRGRSSGANVLTF,TGTGCCAGCAGCGTAGTGGTGGGGGTGCGCGGGAGGAGCTCTGGGGCCAACGTCCTGACTTTC
TRBV6-1,TRBD1,few,TRBJ1-1,CASSRQGTHYEAFF,TGTGCCAGCAGTCGACAGGGAACCCACTACGAAGCTTTCTTT
TRBV6-1,NA,once,TRBJ1-4,CASSKQDLGGEKLFF,TGTGCCAGCAGTAAACAGGACTTAGGAGGTGAAAAACTGTTTTTT
TRBV12-3/TRBV12-4,NA,NA,TRBJ2-1,CASRGWGAINEQFF,TGTGCCAGCAGGGGTTGGGGGGCCATCAATGAGCAGTTCTTC
TRBV6-5,TRBD1,few,TRBJ2-5,CASIKDRGQETQYF,TGTGCCAGCATTAAAGACAGGGGGCAAGAGACCCAGTACTTC
TRBV7-8,TRBD2,few,TRBJ2-1,CASSPWVSSGVYNEQFF,TGTGCCAGCAGCCCCTGGGTTTCTAGCGGGGTATACAATGAGCAGTTCTTC
TRBV7-9,NA,few,TRBJ2-1,CASSSRPNEQFF,TGTGCCAGCAGCTCCAGACCGAATGAGCAGTTCTTC
TRBV18,NA,NA,TRBJ2-7,CASSPHDKDLGEQYF,TGTGCCAGCTCACCACATGATAAGGATTTGGGCGAGCAGTACTTC
TRBV10-1,TRBD1,few,TRBJ1-2,CASSDSTTGRSGYTF,TGCGCCAGCAGCGACAGTACGACAGGGAGAAGTGGCTACACCTTC
TRBV5-1,NA,NA,TRBJ2-3,CASSLVFGSETDTQYF,TGCGCCAGCAGCTTGGTCTTCGGGAGTGAGACAGATACGCAGTATTTT
TRBV7-2,TRBD2,NA,TRBJ2-4,CASSRGLAGGAKNIQYF,TGTGCCAGCAGCAGGGGACTAGCGGGGGGGGCCAAAAACATTCAGTACTTC
TRBV5-1,NA,NA,TRBJ2-1,CASSLDNGENEQFF,TGCGCCAGCAGCTTGGACAACGGGGAGAATGAGCAGTTCTTC
TRBV27,NA,few,TRBJ2-5,CASSFSQGRIRETQYF,TGTGCCAGCAGTTTTTCCCAGGGCCGCATTAGAGAGACCCAGTACTTC
TRBV5-5,NA,NA,TRBJ2-1,CASSLTILNEQFF,TGTGCCAGCAGCTTGACTATTCTCAATGAGCAGTTCTTC
TRBV27,NA,few,TRBJ2-6,CASSKTRQALKANVLTF,TGTGCCAGCAGCAAAACCAGACAGGCTCTTAAGGCCAACGTCCTGACTTTC
TRBV24-1,NA,few,TRBJ2-2,CATSEDRIVGELFF,TGTGCCACCAGTGAGGACCGGATAGTCGGGGAGCTGTTTTTT
TRBV9,TRBD2,NA,TRBJ2-1,CASSVGGDSYNEQFF,TGTGCCAGCAGCGTGGGGGGGGATTCCTACAATGAGCAGTTCTTC
TRBV7-9,NA,few,TRBJ2-3,CASRKLGDTQYF,TGTGCCAGCAGGAAACTCGGAGATACGCAGTATTTT
TRBV7-6,TRBD1,few,TRBJ2-7,CASSLLQGAYEQYF,TGTGCCAGCAGCTTATTGCAGGGGGCGTACGAGCAGTACTTC
TRBV20-1,NA,NA,TRBJ2-3,CSARWDTQYF,TGCAGTGCTAGGTGGGATACGCAGTATTTT
TRBV14,TRBD2,NA,TRBJ2-5,CASSISRLAGFGETQYF,TGTGCCAGCAGCATAAGCCGACTAGCGGGATTCGGAGAGACCCAGTACTTC
TRBV5-1,TRBD2,many,TRBJ2-7,CASSPSGGSYEQYF,TGCGCCAGCAGCCCGTCGGGGGGGTCCTACGAGCAGTACTTC
TRBV3-1,NA,few,TRBJ2-1,CASSVDRLSHNEQFF,TGTGCCAGCAGCGTAGACAGGTTAAGCCACAATGAGCAGTTCTTC
TRBV7-9,TRBD1,NA,TRBJ2-7,CASGKHSGQSYYEQYF,TGTGCCAGCGGCAAACACTCGGGACAGTCCTACTACGAGCAGTACTTC
TRBV24-1,NA,NA,TRBJ2-2,CATSDSNRVAGELFF,TGTGCCACCAGTGATTCGAACAGGGTCGCCGGGGAGCTGTTTTTT